Below, 5 T cell receptor beta chains from the same sample are listed, as sequenced in a study of blood T cell repertoires in COVID-19. The repertoire was sequenced with immunoSEQ multiplex PCR; TCRdb's copy has only in-frame clones and lacks some. The sample lists more than 300,000 clones; around 89% were seen once. The specimen was peripheral blood. These receptors were obtained from a woman younger than 45 with COVID-19, enrolled during active disease.

This sequence joins TRBV4-2 and TRBJ2-1; 10 bases agree with TRBD2. V shed 4 bases and J 8 bases; nucleotides not matched to a gene: 26. Germline CDR1 reads LGHNA; CDR2 reads YNFKEQ. The CDR3 totals 21 residues. DNA of the CDR3: TGTGCCAGCAGCCTCTTCGGGGGGGTGCTAGCGGGGGCCTCCGGGTACGATGAGCAGTTCTTC. Translating gives CASSLFGGVLAGASGYDEQFF.

The V gene is TRBV5-1, the J gene TRBJ1-6, with unresolved D. V shed 2 bases and J shed 6 bases, with 6 bases lying between them. Germline assignment: CDR1 SGHRS and CDR2 YFSETQ. CDR3 size: 13 residues. CDR3 residues: CASSFGPNSPLHF. The CDR3 bases are TGCGCCAGCAGCTTCGGTCCTAATTCACCCCTCCACTTT. Using reference TRBV5-1 and TRBJ1-6 for the parts outside the CDR3, the full variable domain is KAGVTQTPRYLIKTRGQQVTLSCSPISGHRSVSWYQQTPGQGLQFLFEYFSETQRNKGNFPGRFSGRQFSNSRSEMNVSTLELGDSALYLCASSFGPNSPLHFGNGTRLTVT.

The rearrangement links TRBV12-5 to TRBJ2-1, with D maybe TRBD2 (6 bases). CDR1 and CDR2 (germline): LGHNT, FRNRAP. The V and J ends lost 3 bases and 2 bases respectively, with 8 bases between them. This CDR3 spans 14 amino acids. CDR3 DNA sequence: TGTGCTAGTGGTTTTGGGGGGACCTACAATGAGCAGTTCTTC. The encoded protein is CASGFGGTYNEQFF.

CDR3 protein: CASSRQGVEQYF. The CDR3 nucleotides are TGTGCCAGCAGCCGTCAGGGGGTTGAGCAGTACTTC. The V and J genes are TRBV6-2 or TRBV6-3 and TRBJ2-7, with 7 positions matching TRBD1. V gave up 6 bases and J gave up 7 bases; unmatched junction bases: 6. Per the germline V gene, CDR1 is MNHEY and CDR2 is SVGEGT. The CDR3 covers 12 residues.

This sequence joins TRBV5-4 and TRBJ1-2, with TRBD1 identical over 7 bases. There are 16 residues in the CDR3. The ends lost 4 bases at V and 3 bases at J; junction bases unmatched: 12. CDR1 is SGHNT, CDR2 YYREEE, per germline (reference sequence). The CDR3 protein is CASSPGQTVAYYGYTF. CDR3 in DNA: TGTGCCAGCAGCCCGGGACAGACCGTCGCTTACTATGGCTACACCTTC.